Following are 3 T cell receptor beta chains from one sample sequenced in a study of control samples from healthy donors and cancer patients. TCRdb keeps only in-frame clones here, not all; method: immunoSEQ multiplex PCR. The table lists approximately 100,000 clones, about 84% of them singletons. Input material: blood. The origin of the receptors is a woman aged 35 to 49 in good health.

This clone was found once. V is TRBV6-4 and J is TRBJ1-1; D is perhaps TRBD1 (6 bases). The CDR3 contains 14 residues. CDR1 is MRHNA and CDR2 is SNTAGT in the germline V gene. Trimming pared 3 bases from V and 5 bases from J, leaving 13 bases between. The CDR3: CASSETGQMTEAFF. The CDR3 bases are TGTGCCAGCAGTGAAACGGGACAAATGACTGAAGCTTTCTTT.

In DNA, the CDR3 is TGTGCCAGCATCAAACCTATGGGACTAGCGGGGGATCCTACAGATACGCAGTATTTT. This codes for CASIKPMGLAGDPTDTQYF. The chain links TRBV2 to TRBJ2-3, with 14 bases aligning to TRBD2. With 7 bases clipped from V and 3 bases from J, the junction kept 15 bases outside the gene matches. The CDR3 has 19 residues. Germline V gives CDR1 SNHLY, CDR2 FYNNEI.

This clone was seen more than once but under ten times. This rearrangement joins TRBV19 to TRBJ1-5; perhaps TRBD1 as D (6 bases). CDR1 and CDR2 (germline): LNHDA, SQIVND (reference sequence). This CDR3 contains 14 residues. Between the trimmed V and J ends, which lost 8 bases and 6 bases, there was a span of 17 bases. The CDR3 spells CASSPAGGTQPQHF. DNA for the CDR3: TGTGCCAGTTCCCCGGCTGGGGGCACTCAGCCCCAGCATTTT.